The clone carrying this TCR beta chain appeared a few times. Germline V CDR1 and CDR2: GTSNPN, SVGIG (reference sequence). V was shortened by 3 bases and J by 0 bases, with 15 bases between the two germline ends. This CDR3 has 17 residues. The sample belongs to a study of patients and donors after allogeneic stem cell transplantation. TCRdb redid the calling of the RT-PCR reads with MiXCR, one entry per CDR3 protein. Of roughly 960,000 distinct CDR3 sequences in the sample, over 15% were seen once. What was sequenced was blood, either unsorted or a sorted T cell fraction (not recorded which). The receptor was isolated from a human donor who was either an allogeneic HSCT recipient or a stem cell or donor lymphocyte infusion donor (not recorded which). It is not recorded whose cells these are; they may come from a transplant donor. The chain carries TRBV30 and TRBJ2-6; weak D call: TRBD2 (6 bases). The CDR3 spells CAWRRGLTSSGANVLTF. CDR3 coding DNA: TGTGCCTGGAGAAGGGGACTTACGAGCTCTGGGGCCAACGTCCTGACTTTC.